At least ten counts were recorded for the clone carrying this T cell receptor (beta chain). Its antigen remains unidentified. TCRdb re-called the RACE reads with MiXCR, one entry per CDR3 protein. Of 300,000 to 450,000 distinct CDR3 sequences listed, 4.5% to 5.5% are singletons. This specimen belongs to a study of human T cells and chemical hapten exposure. Overall study: Patients received weekly diphenylcyclopropenone doses to the scalp throughout the roughly 23-week study. Study results and caveats: Expanded TCRs formed significantly more large CDR3 similarity clusters than controls.

Indicated time point: pre-sensitization, week 0. The treatment is: therapeutic diphenylcyclopropenone sensitization with weekly scalp DPC. This specimen was whole blood, taken in connection with sensitization to the hapten diphenylcyclopropenone (DPC). This receptor was obtained from a woman in her forties or fifties with alopecia areata. Some clones in this sample may be carry-over from other donors' samples.

CDR3 in amino acids: CASSSVIEGTGNTQYF. For the CDR3, the DNA is TGTGCCAGCAGCTCCGTCATAGAGGGGACCGGGAATACGCAGTATTTT. The V and J genes are TRBV7-6 and TRBJ2-3; D possibly uses TRBD1 or TRBD2 (5 bases each). Germline assignment: CDR1 SGHVS and CDR2 FNYEAQ. The CDR3 spans 16 residues. V dropped 4 bases and J dropped 7 bases, with 21 bases sitting between them. The whole variable domain, filled in from reference TRBV7-6 and TRBJ2-3, reads GAGVSQSPRYKVTKRGQDVALRCDPISGHVSLYWYRQALGQGPEFLTYFNYEAQQDKSGLPNDRFSAERPEGSISTLTIQRTEQRDSAMYRCASSSVIEGTGNTQYFGPGTRLTVL.